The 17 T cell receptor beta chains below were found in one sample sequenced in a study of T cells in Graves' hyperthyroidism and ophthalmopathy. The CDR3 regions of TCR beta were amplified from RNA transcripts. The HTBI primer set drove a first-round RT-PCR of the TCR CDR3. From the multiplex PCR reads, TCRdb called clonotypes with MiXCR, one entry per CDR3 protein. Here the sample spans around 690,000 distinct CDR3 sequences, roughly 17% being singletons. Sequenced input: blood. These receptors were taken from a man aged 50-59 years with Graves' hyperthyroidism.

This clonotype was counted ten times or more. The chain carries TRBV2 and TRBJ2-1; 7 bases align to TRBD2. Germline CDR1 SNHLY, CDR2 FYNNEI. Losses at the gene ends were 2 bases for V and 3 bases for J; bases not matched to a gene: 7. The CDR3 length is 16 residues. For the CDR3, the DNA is TGTGCCAGCAGTGAAACGGCGGGAGAGATCTACAATGAGCAGTTCTTC. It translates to CASSETAGEIYNEQFF. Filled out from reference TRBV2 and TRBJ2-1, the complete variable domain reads EPEVTQTPSHQVTQMGQEVILRCVPISNHLYFYWYRQILGQKVEFLVSFYNNEISEKSEIFDDQFSVERPDGSNFTLKIRSTKLEDSAMYFCASSETAGEIYNEQFFGPGTRLTVL.

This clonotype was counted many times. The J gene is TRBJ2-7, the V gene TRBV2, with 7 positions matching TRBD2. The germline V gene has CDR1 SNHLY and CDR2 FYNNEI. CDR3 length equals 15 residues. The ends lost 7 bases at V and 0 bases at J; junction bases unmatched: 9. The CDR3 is CASKAEGGSSYEQYF. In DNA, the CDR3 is TGTGCCAGCAAGGCTGAGGGAGGGAGCTCCTACGAGCAGTACTTC. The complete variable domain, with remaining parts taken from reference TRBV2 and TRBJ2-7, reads EPEVTQTPSHQVTQMGQEVILRCVPISNHLYFYWYRQILGQKVEFLVSFYNNEISEKSEIFDDQFSVERPDGSNFTLKIRSTKLEDSAMYFCASKAEGGSSYEQYFGPGTRLTVT.

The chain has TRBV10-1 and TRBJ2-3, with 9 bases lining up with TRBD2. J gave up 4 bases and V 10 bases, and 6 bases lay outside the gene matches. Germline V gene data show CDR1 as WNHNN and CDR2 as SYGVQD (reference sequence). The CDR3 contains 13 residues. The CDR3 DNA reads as TGCGCCACCCAAGCGGGAGGCTCAGATACGCAGTATTTT. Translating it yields CATQAGGSDTQYF.

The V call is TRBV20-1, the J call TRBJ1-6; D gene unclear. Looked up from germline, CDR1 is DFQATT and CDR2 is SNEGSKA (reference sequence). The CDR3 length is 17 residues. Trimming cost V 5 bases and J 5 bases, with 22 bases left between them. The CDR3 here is CSAARTFSAFHNSPLHF. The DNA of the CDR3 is TGCAGTGCTGCCCGGACCTTTTCGGCATTCCATAATTCACCCCTCCACTTT.

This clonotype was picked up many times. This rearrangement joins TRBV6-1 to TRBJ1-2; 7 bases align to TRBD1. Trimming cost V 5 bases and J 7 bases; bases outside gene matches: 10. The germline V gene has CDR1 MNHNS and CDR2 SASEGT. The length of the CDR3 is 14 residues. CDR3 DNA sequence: TGTGCCAGCAGTAACGACAGGGCGGCACTTGGCTACACCTTC. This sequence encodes CASSNDRAALGYTF.

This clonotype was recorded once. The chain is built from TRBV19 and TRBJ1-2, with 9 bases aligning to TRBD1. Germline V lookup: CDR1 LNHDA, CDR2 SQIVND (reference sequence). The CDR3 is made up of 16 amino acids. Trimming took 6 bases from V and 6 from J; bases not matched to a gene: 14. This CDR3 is CASRHPGQGILDGYTF. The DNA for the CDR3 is TGTGCCAGTAGGCACCCGGGACAGGGAATCTTGGATGGCTACACCTTC. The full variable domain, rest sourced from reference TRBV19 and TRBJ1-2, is DGGITQSPKYLFRKEGQNVTLSCEQNLNHDAMYWYRQDPGQGLRLIYYSQIVNDFQKGDIAEGYSVSREKKESFPLTVTSAQKNPTAFYLCASRHPGQGILDGYTFGSGTRLTVV.

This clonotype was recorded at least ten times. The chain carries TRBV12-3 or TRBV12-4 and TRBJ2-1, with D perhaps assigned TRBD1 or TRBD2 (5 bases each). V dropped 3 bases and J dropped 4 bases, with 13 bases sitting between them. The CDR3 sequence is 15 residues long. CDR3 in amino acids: CASSFGKQAYNEQFF. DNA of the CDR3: TGTGCCAGCAGTTTCGGGAAACAGGCTTACAATGAGCAGTTCTTC.

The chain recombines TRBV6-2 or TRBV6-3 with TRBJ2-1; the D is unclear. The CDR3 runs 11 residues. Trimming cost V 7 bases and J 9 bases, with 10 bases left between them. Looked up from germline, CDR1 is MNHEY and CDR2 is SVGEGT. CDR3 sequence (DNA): TGTGCCAGCAATTCCATCATTGAGCAGTTCTTC. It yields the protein CASNSIIEQFF.

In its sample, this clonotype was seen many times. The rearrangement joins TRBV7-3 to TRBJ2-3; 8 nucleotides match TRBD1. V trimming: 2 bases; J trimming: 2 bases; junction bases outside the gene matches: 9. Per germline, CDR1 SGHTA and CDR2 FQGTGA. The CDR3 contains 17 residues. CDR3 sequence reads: CASSLAPGGRPTDTQYF. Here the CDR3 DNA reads TGTGCCAGCAGCTTAGCCCCAGGGGGCCGACCCACAGATACGCAGTATTTT.

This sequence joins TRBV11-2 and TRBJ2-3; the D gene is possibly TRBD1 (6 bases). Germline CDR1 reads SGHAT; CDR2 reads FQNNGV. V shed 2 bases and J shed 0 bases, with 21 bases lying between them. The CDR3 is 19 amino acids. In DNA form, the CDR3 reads TGTGCCAGCAGCTTAAGTTGGGCAGGGGACGACACTAGCACAGATACGCAGTATTTT. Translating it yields CASSLSWAGDDTSTDTQYF.

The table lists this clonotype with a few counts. The CDR3 nucleotides read TGTGCCAGCAGTGAAAACCCCAGGGCGCGCACAGATACGCAGTATTTT. It encodes CASSENPRARTDTQYF. The chain has TRBV2 and TRBJ2-3; TRBD1 is a possible D gene (5 bases). This CDR3 is 16 amino acids long. Germline CDR1 is SNHLY and CDR2 is FYNNEI. V was cut by 2 bases and J by 1 base, with 13 bases left in between.

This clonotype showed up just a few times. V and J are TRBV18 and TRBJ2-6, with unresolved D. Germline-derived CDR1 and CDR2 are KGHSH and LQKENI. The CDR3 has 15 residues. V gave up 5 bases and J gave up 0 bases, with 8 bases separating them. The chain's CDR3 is CASSNGNSGANVLTF. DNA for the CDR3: TGTGCCAGCTCAAACGGAAACTCTGGGGCCAACGTCCTGACTTTC.

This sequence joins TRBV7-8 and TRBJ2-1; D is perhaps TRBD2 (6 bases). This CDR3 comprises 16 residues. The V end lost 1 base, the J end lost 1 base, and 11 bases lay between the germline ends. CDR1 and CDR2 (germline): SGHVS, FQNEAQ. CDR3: CASSLGSRGSYNEQFF. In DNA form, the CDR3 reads TGTGCCAGCAGCTTAGGATCACGGGGGTCCTACAATGAGCAGTTCTTC.

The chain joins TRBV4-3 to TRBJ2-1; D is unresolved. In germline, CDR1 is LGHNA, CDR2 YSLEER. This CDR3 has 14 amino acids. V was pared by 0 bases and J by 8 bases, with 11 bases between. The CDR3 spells CASSQENQEDEQFF. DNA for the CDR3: TGCGCCAGCAGCCAAGAAAATCAGGAAGATGAGCAGTTCTTC.

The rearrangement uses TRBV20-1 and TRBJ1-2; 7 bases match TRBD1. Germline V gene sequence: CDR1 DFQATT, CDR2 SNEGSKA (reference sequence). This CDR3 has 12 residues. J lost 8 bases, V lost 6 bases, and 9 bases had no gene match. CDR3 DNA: TGCAGTGCCCCTGACAGGGTTGAGGGCTACACCTTC. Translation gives CSAPDRVEGYTF.

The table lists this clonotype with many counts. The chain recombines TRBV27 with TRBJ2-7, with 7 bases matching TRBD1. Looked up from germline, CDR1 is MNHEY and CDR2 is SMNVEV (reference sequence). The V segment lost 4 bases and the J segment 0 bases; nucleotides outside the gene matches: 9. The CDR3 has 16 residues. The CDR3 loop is CASSSPTGTGSYEQYF. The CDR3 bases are TGTGCCAGCAGTTCGCCGACAGGGACGGGCTCCTACGAGCAGTACTTC.

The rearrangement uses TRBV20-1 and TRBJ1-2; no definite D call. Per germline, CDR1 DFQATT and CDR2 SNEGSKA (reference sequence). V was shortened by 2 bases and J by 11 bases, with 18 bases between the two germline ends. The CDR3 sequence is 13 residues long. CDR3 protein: CSARKPEGSKYTF. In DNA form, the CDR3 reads TGCAGTGCTAGAAAACCGGAAGGGAGTAAATACACCTTC.